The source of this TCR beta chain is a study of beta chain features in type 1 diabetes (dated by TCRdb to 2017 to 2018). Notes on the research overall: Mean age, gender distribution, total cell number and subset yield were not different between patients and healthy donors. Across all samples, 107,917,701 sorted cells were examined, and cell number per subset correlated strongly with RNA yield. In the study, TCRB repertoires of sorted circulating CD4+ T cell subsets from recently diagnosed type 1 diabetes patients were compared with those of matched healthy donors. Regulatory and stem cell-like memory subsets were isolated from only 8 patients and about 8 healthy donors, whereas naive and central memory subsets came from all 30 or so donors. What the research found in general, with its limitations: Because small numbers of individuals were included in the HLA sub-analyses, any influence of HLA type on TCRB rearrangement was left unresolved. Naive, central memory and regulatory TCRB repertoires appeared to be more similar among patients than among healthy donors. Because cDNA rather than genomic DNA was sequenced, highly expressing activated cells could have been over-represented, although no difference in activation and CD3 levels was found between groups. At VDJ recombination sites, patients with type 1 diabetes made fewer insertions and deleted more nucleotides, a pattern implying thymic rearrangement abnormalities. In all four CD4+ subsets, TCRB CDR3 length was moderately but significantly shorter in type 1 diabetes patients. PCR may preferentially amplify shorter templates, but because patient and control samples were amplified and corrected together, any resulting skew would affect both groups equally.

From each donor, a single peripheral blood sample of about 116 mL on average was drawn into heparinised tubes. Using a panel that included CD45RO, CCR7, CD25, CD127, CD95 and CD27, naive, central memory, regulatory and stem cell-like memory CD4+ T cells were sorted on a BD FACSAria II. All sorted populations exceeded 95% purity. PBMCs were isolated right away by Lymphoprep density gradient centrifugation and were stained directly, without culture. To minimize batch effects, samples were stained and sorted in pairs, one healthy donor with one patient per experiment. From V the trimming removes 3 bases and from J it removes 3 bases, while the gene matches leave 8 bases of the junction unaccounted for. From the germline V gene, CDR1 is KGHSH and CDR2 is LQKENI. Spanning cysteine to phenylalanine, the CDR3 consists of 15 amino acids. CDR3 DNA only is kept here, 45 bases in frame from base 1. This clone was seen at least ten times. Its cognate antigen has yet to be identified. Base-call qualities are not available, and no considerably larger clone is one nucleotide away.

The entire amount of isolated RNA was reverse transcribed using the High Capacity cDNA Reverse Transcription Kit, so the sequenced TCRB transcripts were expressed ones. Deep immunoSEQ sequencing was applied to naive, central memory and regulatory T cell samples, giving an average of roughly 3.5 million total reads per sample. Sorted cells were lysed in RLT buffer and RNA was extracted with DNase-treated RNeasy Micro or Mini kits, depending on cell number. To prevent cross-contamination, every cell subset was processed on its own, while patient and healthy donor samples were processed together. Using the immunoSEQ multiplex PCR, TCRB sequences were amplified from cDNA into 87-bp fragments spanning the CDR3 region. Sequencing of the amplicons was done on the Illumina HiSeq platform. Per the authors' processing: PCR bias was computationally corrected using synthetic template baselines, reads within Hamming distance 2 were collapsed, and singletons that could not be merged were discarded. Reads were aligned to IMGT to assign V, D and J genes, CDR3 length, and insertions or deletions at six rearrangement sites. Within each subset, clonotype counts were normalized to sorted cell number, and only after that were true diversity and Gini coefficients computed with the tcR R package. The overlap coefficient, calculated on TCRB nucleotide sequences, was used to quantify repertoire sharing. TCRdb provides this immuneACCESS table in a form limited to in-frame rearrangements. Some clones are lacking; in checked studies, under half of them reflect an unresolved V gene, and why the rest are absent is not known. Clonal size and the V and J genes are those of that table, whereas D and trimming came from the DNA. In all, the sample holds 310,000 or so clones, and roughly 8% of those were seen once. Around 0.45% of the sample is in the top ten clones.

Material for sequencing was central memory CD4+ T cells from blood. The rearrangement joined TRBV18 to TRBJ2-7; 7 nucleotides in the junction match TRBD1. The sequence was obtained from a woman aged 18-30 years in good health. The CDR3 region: CASSPPTGMGYEQYF. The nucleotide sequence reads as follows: TGTGCCAGCTCACCGCCGACAGGGATGGGCTACGAGCAGTACTTC.